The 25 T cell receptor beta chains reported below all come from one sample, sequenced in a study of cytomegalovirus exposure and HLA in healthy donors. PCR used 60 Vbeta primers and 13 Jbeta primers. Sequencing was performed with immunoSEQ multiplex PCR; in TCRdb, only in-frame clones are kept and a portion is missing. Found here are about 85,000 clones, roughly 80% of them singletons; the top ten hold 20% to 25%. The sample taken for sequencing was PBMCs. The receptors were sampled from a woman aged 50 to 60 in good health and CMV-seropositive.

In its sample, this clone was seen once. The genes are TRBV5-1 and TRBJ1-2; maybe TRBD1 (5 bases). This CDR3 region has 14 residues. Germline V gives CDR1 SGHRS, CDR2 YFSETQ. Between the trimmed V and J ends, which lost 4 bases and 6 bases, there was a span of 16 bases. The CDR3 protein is CASSTDPGGDGYTF. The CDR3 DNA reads TGCGCCAGCAGCACCGATCCGGGAGGGGATGGCTACACCTTC.

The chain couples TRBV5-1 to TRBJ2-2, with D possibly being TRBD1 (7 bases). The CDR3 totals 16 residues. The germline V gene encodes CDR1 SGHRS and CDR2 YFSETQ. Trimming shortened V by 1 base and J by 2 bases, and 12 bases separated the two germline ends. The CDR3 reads CASSLRQGGNTGELFF. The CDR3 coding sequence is TGCGCCAGCAGCTTGAGGCAGGGGGGAAACACCGGGGAGCTGTTTTTT. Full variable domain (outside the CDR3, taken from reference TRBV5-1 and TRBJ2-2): KAGVTQTPRYLIKTRGQQVTLSCSPISGHRSVSWYQQTPGQGLQFLFEYFSETQRNKGNFPGRFSGRQFSNSRSEMNVSTLELGDSALYLCASSLRQGGNTGELFFGEGSRLTVL.

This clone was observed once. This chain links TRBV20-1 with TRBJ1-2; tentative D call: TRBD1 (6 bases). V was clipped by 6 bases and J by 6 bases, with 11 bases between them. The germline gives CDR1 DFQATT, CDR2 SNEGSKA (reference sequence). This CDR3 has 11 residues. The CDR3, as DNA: TGCAGTGCCATACAGGGCCATGGCTACACCTTC. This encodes CSAIQGHGYTF.

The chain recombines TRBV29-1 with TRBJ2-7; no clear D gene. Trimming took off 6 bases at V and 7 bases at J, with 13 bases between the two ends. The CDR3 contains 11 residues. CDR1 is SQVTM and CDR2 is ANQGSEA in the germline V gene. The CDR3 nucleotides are TGCAGCGTCGCTTCTCCTGAGGAGCAGTACTTC. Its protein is CSVASPEEQYF.

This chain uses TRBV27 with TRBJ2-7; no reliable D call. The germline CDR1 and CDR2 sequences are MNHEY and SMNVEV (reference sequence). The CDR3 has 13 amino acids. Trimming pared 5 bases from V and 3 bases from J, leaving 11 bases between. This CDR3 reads CASSPLNNYEQYV. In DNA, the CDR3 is TGTGCCAGCAGTCCCCTGAACAACTACGAGCAGTACGTC.

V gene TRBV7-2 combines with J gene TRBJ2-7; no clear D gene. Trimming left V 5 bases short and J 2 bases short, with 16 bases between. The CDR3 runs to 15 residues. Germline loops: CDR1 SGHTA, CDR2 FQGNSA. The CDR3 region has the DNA TGTGCCAGCAGCCTCACCTGGGCCCCTACCTACGAGCAGTACTTC. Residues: CASSLTWAPTYEQYF.

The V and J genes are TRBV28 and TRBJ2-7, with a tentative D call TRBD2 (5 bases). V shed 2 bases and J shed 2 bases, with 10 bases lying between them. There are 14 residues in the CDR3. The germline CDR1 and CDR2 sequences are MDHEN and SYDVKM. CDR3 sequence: CASSLAGTAYEQYV. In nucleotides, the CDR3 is TGTGCCAGCAGTTTAGCGGGCACAGCCTACGAGCAGTACGTC.

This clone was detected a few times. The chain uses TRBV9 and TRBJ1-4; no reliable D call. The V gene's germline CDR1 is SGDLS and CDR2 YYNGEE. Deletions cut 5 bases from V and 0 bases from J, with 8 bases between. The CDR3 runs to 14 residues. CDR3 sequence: CASSPLATNEKLFF. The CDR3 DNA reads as TGTGCCAGCAGTCCTCTAGCAACTAATGAAAAACTGTTTTTT.

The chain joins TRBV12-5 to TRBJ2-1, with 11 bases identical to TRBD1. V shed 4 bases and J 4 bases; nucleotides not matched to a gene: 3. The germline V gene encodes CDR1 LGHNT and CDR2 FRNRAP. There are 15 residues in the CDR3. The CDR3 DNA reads TGTGCTAGTGGTTCCGGGACAGGGGGGTACAATGAGCAGTTCTTC. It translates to CASGSGTGGYNEQFF.

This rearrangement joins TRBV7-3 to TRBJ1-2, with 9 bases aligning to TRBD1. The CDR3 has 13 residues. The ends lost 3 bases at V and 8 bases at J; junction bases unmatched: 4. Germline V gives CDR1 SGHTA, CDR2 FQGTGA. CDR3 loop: CASSLGQGGGYTF. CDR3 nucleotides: TGTGCCAGCAGCTTGGGACAGGGCGGGGGCTACACCTTC.

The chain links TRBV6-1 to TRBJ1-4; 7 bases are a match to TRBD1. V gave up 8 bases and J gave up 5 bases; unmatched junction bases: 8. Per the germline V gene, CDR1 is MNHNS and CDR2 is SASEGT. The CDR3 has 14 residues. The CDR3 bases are TGTGCCAGCTACCTGGGACAGCCGAATGAAAAACTGTTTTTT. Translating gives CASYLGQPNEKLFF.

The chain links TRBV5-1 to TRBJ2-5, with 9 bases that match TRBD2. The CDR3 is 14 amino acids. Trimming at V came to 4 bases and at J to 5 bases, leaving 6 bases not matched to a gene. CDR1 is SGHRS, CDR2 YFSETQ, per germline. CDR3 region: CASSPGTSQETQYF. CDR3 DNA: TGCGCCAGCAGCCCTGGGACTAGCCAGGAGACCCAGTACTTC.

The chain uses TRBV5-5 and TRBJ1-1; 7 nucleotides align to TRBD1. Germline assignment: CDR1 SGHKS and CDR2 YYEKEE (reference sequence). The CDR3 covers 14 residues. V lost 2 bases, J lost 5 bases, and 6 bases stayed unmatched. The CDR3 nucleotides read TGTGCCAGCAGCTTCGGGACAGTGGGTACTGAAGCTTTCTTT. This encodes CASSFGTVGTEAFF.

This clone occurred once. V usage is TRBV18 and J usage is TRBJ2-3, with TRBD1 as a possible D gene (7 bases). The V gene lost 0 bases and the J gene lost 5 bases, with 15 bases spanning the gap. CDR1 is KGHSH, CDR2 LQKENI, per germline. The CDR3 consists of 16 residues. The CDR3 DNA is TGTGCCAGCTCACCACCATCAGGGGGAGGTGGAGATACGCAGTATTTT. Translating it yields CASSPPSGGGGDTQYF.

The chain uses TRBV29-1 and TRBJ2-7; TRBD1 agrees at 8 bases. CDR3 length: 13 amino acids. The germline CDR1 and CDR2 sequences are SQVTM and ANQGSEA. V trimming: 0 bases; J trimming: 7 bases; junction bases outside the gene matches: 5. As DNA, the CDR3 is TGCAGCGTTGAAGAGGGCAGGGGGCGAGAGCAGTACTTC. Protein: CSVEEGRGREQYF.

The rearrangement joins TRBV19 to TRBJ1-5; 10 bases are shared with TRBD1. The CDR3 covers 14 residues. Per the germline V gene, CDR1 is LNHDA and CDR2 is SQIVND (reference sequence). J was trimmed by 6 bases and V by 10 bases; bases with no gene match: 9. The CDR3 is CATAGTGDGQPQHF. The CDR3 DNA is TGTGCCACCGCCGGGACAGGGGACGGTCAGCCCCAGCATTTT. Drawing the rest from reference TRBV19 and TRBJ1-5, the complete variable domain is DGGITQSPKYLFRKEGQNVTLSCEQNLNHDAMYWYRQDPGQGLRLIYYSQIVNDFQKGDIAEGYSVSREKKESFPLTVTSAQKNPTAFYLCATAGTGDGQPQHFGDGTRLSIL.

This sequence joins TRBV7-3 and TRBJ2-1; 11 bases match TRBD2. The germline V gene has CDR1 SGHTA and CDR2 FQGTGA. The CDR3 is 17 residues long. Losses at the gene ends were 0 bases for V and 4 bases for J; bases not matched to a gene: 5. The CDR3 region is CASSLTVAGGIYNEQFF. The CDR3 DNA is TGTGCCAGCAGCTTAACTGTAGCGGGGGGGATATACAATGAGCAGTTCTTC.

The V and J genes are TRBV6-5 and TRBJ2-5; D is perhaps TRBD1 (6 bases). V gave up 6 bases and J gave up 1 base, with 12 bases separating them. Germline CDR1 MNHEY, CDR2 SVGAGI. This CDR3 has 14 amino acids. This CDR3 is CASRRDTSQETQYF. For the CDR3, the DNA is TGTGCCAGCAGACGGGACACCAGCCAAGAGACCCAGTACTTC.

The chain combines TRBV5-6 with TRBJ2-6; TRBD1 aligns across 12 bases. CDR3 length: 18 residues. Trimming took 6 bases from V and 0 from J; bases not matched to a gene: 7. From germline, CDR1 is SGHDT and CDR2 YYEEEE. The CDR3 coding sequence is TGTGCCAGCACCGGGGACAGGGGGCCCTTCTCTGGGGCCAACGTCCTGACTTTC. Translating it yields CASTGDRGPFSGANVLTF.

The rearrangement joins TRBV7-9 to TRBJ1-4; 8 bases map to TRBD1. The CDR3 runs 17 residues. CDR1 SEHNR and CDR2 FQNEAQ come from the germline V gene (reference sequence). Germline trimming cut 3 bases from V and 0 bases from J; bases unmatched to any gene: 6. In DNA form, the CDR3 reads TGTGCCAGCAGCTTTCTCAGGGGGCGAGCAACTAATGAAAAACTGTTTTTT. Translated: CASSFLRGRATNEKLFF. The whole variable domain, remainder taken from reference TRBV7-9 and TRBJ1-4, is DTGVSQNPRHKITKRGQNVTFRCDPISEHNRLYWYRQTLGQGPEFLTYFQNEAQLEKSRLLSDRFSAERPKGSFSTLEIQRTEQGDSAMYLCASSFLRGRATNEKLFFGSGTQLSVL.

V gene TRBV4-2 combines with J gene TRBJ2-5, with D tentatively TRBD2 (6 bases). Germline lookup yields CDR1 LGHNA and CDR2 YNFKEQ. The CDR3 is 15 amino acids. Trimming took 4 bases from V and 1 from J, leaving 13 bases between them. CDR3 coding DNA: TGTGCCAGCAGCCTCCTTAAGGGACTCCAAGAGACCCAGTACTTC. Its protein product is CASSLLKGLQETQYF.

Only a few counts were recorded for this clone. In nucleotides, the CDR3 is TGTGCCAGCAGTTCCGGGACTGTCTCCTGGAGGGAGACCCAGTACTTC. The encoded protein is CASSSGTVSWRETQYF. The J gene is TRBJ2-5, the V gene TRBV2, with D tentatively TRBD2 (6 bases). The germline CDR1 and CDR2 sequences are SNHLY and FYNNEI. Trimming shortened V by 5 bases and J by 5 bases, and 21 bases separated the two germline ends. This CDR3 comprises 16 residues.

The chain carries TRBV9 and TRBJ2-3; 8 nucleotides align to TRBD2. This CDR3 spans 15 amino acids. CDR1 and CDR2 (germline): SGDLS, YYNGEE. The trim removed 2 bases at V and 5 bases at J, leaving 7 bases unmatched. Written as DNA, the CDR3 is TGTGCCAGCAGCGTCTTACCGGGGGGGGGAGATACGCAGTATTTT. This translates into CASSVLPGGGDTQYF.

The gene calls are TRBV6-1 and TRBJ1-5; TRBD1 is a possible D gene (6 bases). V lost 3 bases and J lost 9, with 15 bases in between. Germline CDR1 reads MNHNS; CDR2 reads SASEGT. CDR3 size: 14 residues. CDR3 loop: CASSEEGGWMPQHF. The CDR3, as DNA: TGTGCCAGCAGTGAGGAAGGGGGTTGGATGCCCCAGCATTTT.

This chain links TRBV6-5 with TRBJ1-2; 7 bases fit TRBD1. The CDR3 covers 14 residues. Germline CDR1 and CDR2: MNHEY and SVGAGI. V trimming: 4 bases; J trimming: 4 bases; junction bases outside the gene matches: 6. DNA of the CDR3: TGTGCCAGCAGTTCCCAAGACAGGGCCTATGGCTACACCTTC. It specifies CASSSQDRAYGYTF.